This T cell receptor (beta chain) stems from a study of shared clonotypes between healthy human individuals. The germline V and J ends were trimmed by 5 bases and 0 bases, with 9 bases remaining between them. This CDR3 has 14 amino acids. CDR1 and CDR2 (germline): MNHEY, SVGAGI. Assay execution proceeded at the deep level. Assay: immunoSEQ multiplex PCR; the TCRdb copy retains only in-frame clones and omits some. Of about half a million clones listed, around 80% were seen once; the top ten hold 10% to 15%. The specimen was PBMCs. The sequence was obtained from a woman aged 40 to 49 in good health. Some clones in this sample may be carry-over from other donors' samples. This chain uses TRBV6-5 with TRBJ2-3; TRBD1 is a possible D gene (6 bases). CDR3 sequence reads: CASSRGQSTDTQYF. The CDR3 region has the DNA TGTGCCAGCAGTAGAGGACAGAGCACAGATACGCAGTATTTT.